These 14 T cell receptor beta chains came from one sample sequenced in a study of cytomegalovirus exposure and HLA in healthy donors. Primers included in the PCR were 60 Vbeta and 13 Jbeta primers. The assay was immunoSEQ multiplex PCR, and TCRdb's table has in-frame clones only and misses some. The repertoire holds hundreds of thousands of clones, about 74% seen once, with 1.5% to 2% in the top ten. Sequenced: PBMCs. These receptor sequences come from a woman aged 30 to 39 in good health and CMV-seronegative.

This rearrangement joins TRBV27 to TRBJ2-7, with 7 positions matching TRBD1. Germline V gene lookup returns CDR1 MNHEY and CDR2 SMNVEV (reference sequence). V was clipped by 4 bases and J by 5 bases; unmatched bases: 14. The CDR3 extends over 16 amino acids. This CDR3 is CASSSYTVTGYNEQYF. The DNA for the CDR3 is TGTGCCAGCAGTTCATATACAGTGACAGGGTACAACGAGCAGTACTTC.

The CDR3 reads CAWSPGGGDGYTF. In DNA, the CDR3 is TGTGCCTGGAGTCCAGGGGGTGGAGATGGCTACACCTTC. V is TRBV30 and J is TRBJ1-2; 7 bases map to TRBD1. The germline CDR1 and CDR2 sequences are GTSNPN and SVGIG (reference sequence). This CDR3 is 13 amino acids long. The V gene end was trimmed by 2 bases and the J gene end by 6 bases; junction bases not matched to a gene: 6.

V and J are TRBV10-3 and TRBJ1-1, with unresolved D. The CDR3 is made up of 14 amino acids. The germline CDR1 and CDR2 sequences are ENHRY and SYGVKD. Trimming took off 3 bases at V and 1 base at J, with 9 bases between the two ends. The CDR3 sequence: CAISDEVRNTEAFF. In DNA form, the CDR3 reads TGTGCCATCAGTGATGAAGTGAGGAACACTGAAGCTTTCTTT.

J is TRBJ1-5 and V is TRBV30; no firm D call. This CDR3 is built from 14 residues. V was clipped by 1 base and J by 1 base, with 8 bases between them. Per germline, CDR1 GTSNPN and CDR2 SVGIG (reference sequence). CDR3 nucleotide sequence: TGTGCCTGGAGTGGTTGGCAAAGCAATCAGCCCCAGCATTTT. Its protein product is CAWSGWQSNQPQHF.

This rearrangement joins TRBV6-6 to TRBJ1-2; the D gene is possibly TRBD1 (5 bases). With 0 bases removed from V and 0 bases from J, the gap between germline ends came to 8 bases. The germline CDR1 and CDR2 sequences are MNHNY and SVGAGI (reference sequence). The CDR3 runs 15 residues. CDR3 in amino acids: CASSYSGVANYGYTF. As DNA, the CDR3 is TGTGCCAGCAGTTACTCAGGGGTTGCTAACTATGGCTACACCTTC.

The V call is TRBV4-2, the J call TRBJ1-5; D gene uncertain. The germline V gene encodes CDR1 LGHNA and CDR2 YNFKEQ. The CDR3 is 14 residues long. V gave up 0 bases and J gave up 5 bases, with 8 bases separating them. The CDR3 region has the DNA TGTGCCAGCAGCCAAGATCCTCTCGATCAGCCCCAGCATTTT. It encodes CASSQDPLDQPQHF.

This clone has just a few counts. The chain combines TRBV5-6 with TRBJ2-2; 8 nucleotides line up with TRBD1. Trimming at V came to 4 bases and at J to 2 bases, leaving 4 bases not matched to a gene. The CDR3 loop spans 15 amino acids. CDR1 is SGHDT and CDR2 is YYEEEE in the germline V gene. In DNA, the CDR3 is TGTGCCAGCAGCCGCGACAGGGGTAACACCGGGGAGCTGTTTTTT. This translates into CASSRDRGNTGELFF.

This chain's CDR3 is CASSESRSSGGRAYNEQFF. CDR3 DNA: TGCGCCAGCAGTGAGTCGAGATCTAGCGGGGGCCGGGCCTACAATGAGCAGTTCTTC. V and J are TRBV10-2 and TRBJ2-1; TRBD2 agrees at 10 bases. Looked up from germline, CDR1 is WSHSY and CDR2 is SAAADI. The CDR3 runs 19 residues. Germline trimming cut 0 bases from V and 2 bases from J; bases unmatched to any gene: 10.

The chain links TRBV4-1 to TRBJ1-2; unclear D gene. The CDR3 length is 16 residues. Per germline, CDR1 MGHRA and CDR2 YSYEKL. The V end lost 0 bases, the J end lost 2 bases, and 13 bases lay between the germline ends. CDR3 in amino acids: CASSQDKGSPNYGYTF. The CDR3 coding sequence is TGCGCCAGCAGCCAAGATAAAGGGAGTCCAAACTATGGCTACACCTTC.

This clone was detected only a few times. The V gene is TRBV7-6, the J gene TRBJ2-1, with 9 bases fitting TRBD2. With V trimmed by 1 base and J by 9 bases, 7 bases remained unmatched. CDR3 length: 15 residues. CDR1 and CDR2 (germline): SGHVS, FNYEAQ. The CDR3 sequence: CASSLGNSGSGEQFF. The CDR3 DNA sequence: TGTGCCAGCAGCTTAGGCAATAGCGGGAGTGGTGAGCAGTTCTTC.

Note on this clone: Other DNA sequences in this sample translate to the same CDR3. The chain uses TRBV10-1 and TRBJ2-2, with TRBD2 identical over 9 bases. Germline CDR1 reads WNHNN; CDR2 reads SYGVQD (reference sequence). With V trimmed by 8 bases and J by 3 bases, 4 bases remained unmatched. The CDR3 has 14 amino acids. The CDR3 region has the DNA TGCGCCAGCTCTCCTAGCGGGGACACCGGGGAGCTGTTTTTT. As protein: CASSPSGDTGELFF.

The chain joins TRBV20-1 to TRBJ2-5; D gene uncertain. The CDR3 length is 11 residues. Germline CDR1 is DFQATT and CDR2 is SNEGSKA (reference sequence). V shed 5 bases and J shed 3 bases, with 7 bases lying between them. The chain's CDR3 is CSASLKETQYF. For the CDR3, the DNA is TGCAGTGCTTCGCTAAAAGAGACCCAGTACTTC.

The rearrangement links TRBV5-5 to TRBJ1-1; possible D gene TRBD1, 5 bases. This CDR3 has 14 residues. CDR1 is SGHKS, CDR2 YYEKEE, per germline (reference sequence). Trimming cost V 2 bases and J 4 bases, with 12 bases left between them. The CDR3: CASSLRGAITEAFF. CDR3 in DNA: TGTGCCAGCAGCTTAAGGGGCGCGATCACTGAAGCTTTCTTT.

This clone was detected only once. The chain links TRBV25-1 to TRBJ2-3; D is uncertain. The germline CDR1 and CDR2 sequences are MGHDK and SYGVNS. The CDR3 sequence is 12 residues long. Trimming stripped 6 bases from V and 5 bases from J, with 9 bases between. The CDR3, as DNA: TGTGCCAGCAGCGAGGTGGGAGATACGCAGTATTTT. Translation gives CASSEVGDTQYF.